Listed below are T cell receptor beta chains from one sample, sequenced in a study of cytomegalovirus exposure and HLA in healthy donors. Measured with immunoSEQ multiplex PCR; TCRdb has only the in-frame clones, and not every one. This table holds roughly 100,000 clones, more than 85% found once. The material sequenced was PBMCs. The receptors come from a woman in her late teens or twenties in good health and CMV-seropositive. CDR3s include the opening cysteine and the closing phenylalanine or tryptophan. D genes are given only for firm matches. The size entry is marked missing in some rows and otherwise reads once, few, many or a size class.

NA	TRBV10-2	TRBJ2-7	NA	CASSEGAGDFEQYF	TGCGCCAGCAGTGAAGGGGCTGGGGACTTCGAGCAGTACTTC
NA	TRBV5-5	TRBJ1-6	NA	CASSRGERTSRYSPLHF	TGTGCCAGCAGTCGGGGGGAGAGAACGAGCCGTTATTCACCCCTCCACTTT
NA	TRBV28	TRBJ2-5	TRBD2	CAGQRGGTSGTDETQYF	TGTGCCGGCCAACGCGGAGGGACTAGCGGGACGGATGAGACCCAGTACTTC
NA	TRBV6-5	TRBJ2-2	NA	CASSYSRSNTGELFF	TGTGCCAGCAGTTACTCGAGAAGTAACACCGGGGAGCTGTTTTTT
NA	TRBV6-1	TRBJ2-4	TRBD2	CASSGLAGGNIQYF	TGTGCCAGCAGTGGACTAGCGGGCGGAAACATTCAGTACTTC
NA	TRBV5-6	TRBJ2-7	TRBD2	CASSLYGLAGGSSYEQYF	TGTGCCAGCAGCTTGTATGGACTAGCGGGAGGTAGCTCCTACGAGCAGTACTTC
few	TRBV9	TRBJ1-2	NA	CASSVGQGTYGYTF	TGTGCCAGCAGCGTTGGCCAGGGAACTTATGGCTACACCTTC
NA	TRBV19	TRBJ1-1	TRBD1	CASKLTGTGGNMNTEAFF	TGTGCCAGTAAGCTTACTGGGACAGGGGGTAACATGAACACTGAAGCTTTCTTT
few	TRBV19	TRBJ1-6	NA	CASSLEDFSPLHF	TGTGCCAGTAGTTTGGAGGACTTTTCACCCCTCCACTTT
few	TRBV28	TRBJ1-2	NA	CASSLINRVYGYTF	TGTGCCAGCAGTTTAATCAACAGGGTGTATGGCTACACCTTC
few	TRBV5-6	TRBJ2-3	NA	CASSKSVSTDTQYF	TGTGCCAGCAGCAAAAGCGTTAGCACAGATACGCAGTATTTT
NA	TRBV11-2	TRBJ2-2	NA	CASRASTGTLNTGELFF	TGTGCCAGCAGGGCTTCCACCGGGACACTTAACACCGGGGAGCTGTTTTTT
NA	TRBV18	TRBJ2-2	NA	CASSPPLGLGFTGELFF	TGTGCCAGCTCACCACCGCTTGGACTGGGGTTTACCGGGGAGCTGTTTTTT
NA	TRBV2	TRBJ2-1	NA	CASSEVLDQLF	TGTGCCAGCAGTGAAGTACTAGATCAGCTCTTC
NA	TRBV29-1	TRBJ2-7	NA	CSVELRVDEQYF	TGCAGCGTTGAGTTGAGGGTCGACGAGCAGTACTTC
NA	TRBV11-3	TRBJ2-2	NA	CASSSRRSSSTGELFF	TGTGCCAGCAGCTCCCGAAGGAGCAGCTCCACCGGGGAGCTGTTTTTT
NA	TRBV6-5	TRBJ2-3	NA	CASSYGAAATQYF	TGTGCCAGCAGTTACGGGGCAGCAGCTACGCAGTATTTT
few	TRBV25-1	TRBJ2-4	NA	CASSESGGATENIQYF	TGTGCCAGCAGTGAATCCGGAGGGGCGACGGAAAACATTCAGTACTTC
NA	TRBV6-5	TRBJ1-5	NA	CASSYQFGSNQPQHF	TGTGCCAGCAGTTATCAATTCGGGAGCAATCAGCCCCAGCATTTT
NA	TRBV28	TRBJ1-1	NA	CASSFSGNTEAFF	TGTGCCAGCAGTTTTTCGGGGAACACTGAAGCTTTCTTT
NA	TRBV7-2	TRBJ2-7	TRBD2	CASSSGLAGYEQYF	TGTGCCAGCAGCTCGGGACTAGCGGGGTACGAGCAGTACTTC
NA	TRBV5-1	TRBJ2-1	NA	CASSLAGTEQFF	TGCGCCAGCAGCTTGGCAGGGACAGAGCAGTTCTTC
NA	TRBV7-3	TRBJ2-1	TRBD1	CASSLTGQGYNEQFF	TGTGCCAGCAGCTTAACAGGACAGGGATACAATGAGCAGTTCTTC
NA	TRBV5-1	TRBJ2-5	TRBD1	CASSPLEGGLETQYF	TGCGCCAGCAGCCCTCTTGAAGGGGGCCTGGAGACCCAGTACTTC
NA	TRBV6-1	TRBJ1-2	TRBD1	CASSEYGTGGTYGYTF	TGTGCCAGCAGTGAATACGGGACAGGGGGCACTTATGGCTACACCTTC
NA	TRBV27	TRBJ1-4	NA	CASTNTDTGGKLFF	TGTGCCAGCACAAACACAGATACCGGTGGAAAACTGTTTTTT
few	TRBV5-1	TRBJ1-5	TRBD1	CASSSGTENQPQHF	TGCGCCAGCAGCTCCGGGACAGAAAATCAGCCCCAGCATTTT
NA	TRBV28	TRBJ2-1	TRBD2	CASSLAGEVNEQFF	TGTGCCAGCAGTTTAGCGGGAGAGGTAAATGAGCAGTTCTTC
NA	TRBV5-1	TRBJ1-4	TRBD1	CASSPGQGAHATNEKLFF	TGCGCCAGCAGCCCGGGGCAGGGGGCACACGCAACTAATGAAAAACTGTTTTTT
NA	TRBV6-1	TRBJ2-7	TRBD1	CASRFGQGYEQYF	TGTGCCAGCAGGTTTGGACAGGGCTACGAGCAGTACTTC
few	TRBV30	TRBJ1-1	NA	CAWSHSVNTEAFF	TGTGCCTGGAGTCATAGTGTGAACACTGAAGCTTTCTTT
NA	TRBV2	TRBJ1-6	NA	CASWGLRDRSPLHF	TGTGCCAGCTGGGGCCTCAGAGATCGGTCACCCCTCCACTTT
NA	TRBV28	TRBJ1-4	NA	CASKVWEGKLFF	TGTGCCAGCAAGGTTTGGGAGGGGAAACTGTTTTTT
NA	TRBV7-9	TRBJ2-5	NA	CASSLSGVETQYF	TGTGCCAGCAGCTTATCAGGGGTCGAGACCCAGTACTTC
NA	TRBV4-1	TRBJ2-7	NA	CASSTVTDYEQYF	TGCGCCAGCTCGACAGTAACAGACTACGAGCAGTACTTC
NA	TRBV6-1	TRBJ2-7	NA	CASRGEQGISEEQYF	TGTGCCAGCAGAGGGGAACAGGGTATTTCTGAAGAGCAGTACTTC
NA	TRBV7-3	TRBJ1-2	NA	CASSLSHDSLYGYTF	TGTGCCAGCAGCTTAAGTCACGACAGCCTATATGGCTACACCTTC
NA	TRBV7-9	TRBJ1-2	NA	CASSLSGGTDGYTF	TGTGCCAGCAGCTTAAGTGGGGGCACGGATGGCTACACCTTC
NA	TRBV4-1	TRBJ2-3	NA	CASSQDPVGAANTQYF	TGCGCCAGCAGCCAAGATCCAGTAGGGGCCGCGAATACGCAGTATTTT
NA	TRBV10-2	TRBJ2-2	NA	CATNPGTSGELFF	TGCGCCACCAACCCCGGGACTTCCGGGGAGCTGTTTTTT
NA	TRBV11-3	TRBJ2-7	TRBD1	CASSSFRTGWRDLHSYEQYF	TGTGCCAGCAGCTCGTTCAGGACAGGGTGGCGGGACCTCCATTCCTACGAGCAGTACTTC
NA	TRBV19	TRBJ2-7	NA	CASSIEWRGEQYF	TGTGCCAGTAGTATAGAATGGCGGGGCGAGCAGTACTTC
NA	TRBV27	TRBJ2-7	TRBD1	CASSLYPRGPYEQYF	TGTGCCAGCAGTTTATACCCCAGGGGGCCCTACGAGCAGTACTTC
NA	TRBV14	TRBJ1-3	NA	CASSQVARTGNTIYF	TGTGCCAGCAGCCAAGTGGCGAGGACTGGAAACACCATATATTTT
NA	TRBV27	TRBJ1-2	TRBD1	CASSSGTGVNYGYTF	TGTGCCAGCAGTTCCGGGACAGGGGTTAACTATGGCTACACCTTC
NA	TRBV27	TRBJ2-7	NA	CASSSGGPFSYEQYF	TGTGCCAGCAGTTCAGGAGGGCCTTTCTCCTACGAGCAGTACTTC
NA	TRBV28	TRBJ1-2	NA	CASSLQGLYGYTF	TGTGCCAGCAGTTTACAGGGACTCTATGGCTACACCTTC
once	TRBV9	TRBJ2-3	TRBD2	CASSVGLAGTDTQYF	TGTGCCAGCAGCGTAGGACTAGCGGGAACAGATACGCAGTATTTT
NA	TRBV18	TRBJ2-2	NA	CASSPTGQMNTGELFF	TGTGCCAGCTCACCGACCGGACAGATGAACACCGGGGAGCTGTTTTTT
once	TRBV27	TRBJ2-7	TRBD1	CASSGRQGVFHEQYF	TGTGCCAGCAGTGGACGACAGGGTGTGTTCCACGAGCAGTACTTC
NA	TRBV5-6	TRBJ1-1	TRBD1	CASSPARTGGTEAFF	TGTGCCAGCAGCCCCGCCAGGACAGGGGGGACTGAAGCTTTCTTT
NA	TRBV6-6	TRBJ1-3	TRBD1	CASSSGTGAGNTIYF	TGTGCCAGCAGTTCCGGGACAGGGGCTGGAAACACCATATATTTT
NA	TRBV5-1	TRBJ2-1	NA	CASSLGDYNEQFF	TGCGCCAGCAGCTTGGGAGACTACAATGAGCAGTTCTTC
NA	TRBV11-3	TRBJ2-7	TRBD2	CASSTRTSGRDLQYF	TGTGCCAGCAGCACCCGGACTAGCGGGAGGGATCTGCAGTACTTC